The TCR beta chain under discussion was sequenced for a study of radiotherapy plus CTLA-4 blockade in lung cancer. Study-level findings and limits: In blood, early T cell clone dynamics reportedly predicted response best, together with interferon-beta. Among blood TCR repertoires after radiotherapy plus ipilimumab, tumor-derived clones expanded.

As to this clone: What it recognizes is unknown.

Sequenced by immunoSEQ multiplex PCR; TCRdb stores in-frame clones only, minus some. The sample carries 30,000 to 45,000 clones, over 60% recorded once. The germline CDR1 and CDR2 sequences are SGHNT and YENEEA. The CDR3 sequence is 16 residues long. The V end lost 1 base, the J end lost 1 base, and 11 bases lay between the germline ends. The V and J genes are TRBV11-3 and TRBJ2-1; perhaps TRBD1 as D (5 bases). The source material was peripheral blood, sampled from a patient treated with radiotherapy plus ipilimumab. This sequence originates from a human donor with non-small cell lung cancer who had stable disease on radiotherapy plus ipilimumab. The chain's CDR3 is CASSLATTVSYNEQFF. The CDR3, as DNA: TGTGCCAGCAGCTTAGCCACGACAGTTTCCTACAATGAGCAGTTCTTC.